The sequence of this T cell receptor (beta chain) was determined in a study of read filtering for tumor transcriptome and immune sequencing. The library was built from 400 to 500 ng RNA with molecular barcoded adaptors for alpha/delta and beta/gamma chains. MiXCR, applied by TCRdb to the reads, yields one record per CDR3 protein. Of more than 35,000 distinct CDR3 sequences listed, 12% to 15% are singletons. The CDR3 contains 14 residues. V was clipped by 0 bases and J by 6 bases, with 6 bases between them. CDR1 is MNHEY, CDR2 SVGAGI, per germline. As to this clonotype: Lacking the conserved final phenylalanine or tryptophan, this CDR3 likely reflects a read error.

The chain has TRBV6-5 and TRBJ1-6; D ambiguous. This clonotype was sampled from a donor aged 40 or older with multiple myeloma. Sequencing was carried out using a population of CD138-negative cells sorted from bone marrow. The chain's CDR3 is CASSYSGSNSPLHS. In DNA form, the CDR3 reads TGTGCCAGCAGTTACTCGGGCAGTAATTCACCCCTCCACTCA.